This T cell receptor (beta chain) came from a study of preoperative IRX-2 immunotherapy in early breast cancer. V was pared by 5 bases and J by 0 bases, with 14 bases between. The germline V gene has CDR1 SGHVS and CDR2 FQNEAQ. The CDR3 sequence is 15 residues long. Regarding treatment: preoperative locoregional IRX-2 cytokine immunotherapy. Patients received preoperative, locoregional IRX-2 cytokine immunotherapy in a phase Ib study. Clones were sequenced by immunoSEQ multiplex PCR, and TCRdb holds only the in-frame ones, with some missing. This table holds around 62,000 clones, roughly 94% found once.

The clonotype comes from a human donor with breast cancer. The chain carries TRBV7-8 and TRBJ2-7; maybe TRBD2 (6 bases). The specimen was taken from a patient treated with IRX-2 immunotherapy. CDR3 in DNA: TGTGCCAGCAGCCCCATGGGGAGGAGCTCCTACGAGCAGTACTTC. Protein product: CASSPMGRSSYEQYF.